These 22 T cell receptor beta chains originate from one sample sequenced in a study of blood T cell dynamics during melanoma immunotherapy. Some clones are missing from TCRdb's copy, which holds only in-frame ones; the method was immunoSEQ multiplex PCR. The data contain 1,500 to 2,000 clones, 65% to 85% of them singletons. Noted time point: pre-treatment baseline. Sequenced here: blood, sampled from a patient treated with checkpoint blockade. These receptors were collected from a human donor with melanoma.

This chain joins TRBV7-9 and TRBJ1-5; 9 nucleotides agree with TRBD1. CDR1 and CDR2 from the germline V gene are SEHNR and FQNEAQ (reference sequence). J was trimmed by 9 bases and V by 11 bases; bases with no gene match: 14. The CDR3 totals 14 residues. CDR3 protein: CAPPPTGGIRPQHF. DNA for the CDR3: TGTGCCCCTCCGCCCACAGGGGGCATCCGGCCCCAGCATTTT. The variable domain in full, with the rest retrieved from reference TRBV7-9 and TRBJ1-5, is DTGVSQNPRHKITKRGQNVTFRCDPISEHNRLYWYRQTLGQGPEFLTYFQNEAQLEKSRLLSDRFSAERPKGSFSTLEIQRTEQGDSAMYLCAPPPTGGIRPQHFGDGTRLSIL.

The genes are TRBV7-9 and TRBJ1-6, with unresolved D. Germline lookup yields CDR1 SEHNR and CDR2 FQNEAQ (reference sequence). The CDR3 loop spans 17 amino acids. V lost 3 bases, J lost 8 bases, and 20 bases lay in between. The CDR3 region is CASSFYLSEGLYSPLHF. The DNA of the CDR3 is TGTGCCAGCAGCTTTTACCTGTCGGAGGGCCTTTATTCACCCCTCCACTTT.

The CDR3 nucleotides read TGTGCCAGCAGTGAATTCGCCAGGCGCGTAAACTATGGCTACACCTTC. Protein: CASSEFARRVNYGYTF. The V call is TRBV6-1, the J call TRBJ1-2, with D unresolved. The germline CDR1 and CDR2 sequences are MNHNS and SASEGT. V was cut by 2 bases and J by 2 bases, with 15 bases left in between. This CDR3 region has 16 residues.

For the CDR3, the DNA is TGTGCCAGCACCTGGGACAGTAATGAAAAACTGTTTTTT. It codes for CASTWDSNEKLFF. The chain recombines TRBV6-1 with TRBJ1-4, with 7 positions matching TRBD1. In germline, CDR1 is MNHNS, CDR2 SASEGT. This CDR3 is 13 amino acids long. V lost 7 bases and J lost 4; bases outside the gene matches: 3.

The chain combines TRBV5-1 with TRBJ1-3; maybe TRBD1 (6 bases). The germline V and J ends were trimmed by 3 bases and 8 bases, with 15 bases remaining between them. The CDR3 length is 14 residues. The germline V gene has CDR1 SGHRS and CDR2 YFSETQ. CDR3 in amino acids: CASSSGTIKDTIYF. In DNA form, the CDR3 reads TGCGCCAGCAGCTCCGGGACAATCAAGGACACCATATATTTT. The full variable domain, in which reference TRBV5-1 and TRBJ1-3 provide the parts outside the CDR3, is KAGVTQTPRYLIKTRGQQVTLSCSPISGHRSVSWYQQTPGQGLQFLFEYFSETQRNKGNFPGRFSGRQFSNSRSEMNVSTLELGDSALYLCASSSGTIKDTIYFGEGSWLTVV.

As to this clone: A read error may be the cause here, since a much bigger clone is one base away. The CDR3 region is CARSFAGGGGYEQYF. The CDR3 nucleotides are TGTGCCCGCAGTTTCGCGGGGGGGGGCGGATACGAGCAGTACTTC. The J gene is TRBJ2-7, the V gene TRBV2, with 9 positions matching TRBD2. Germline loops: CDR1 SNHLY, CDR2 FYNNEI. The CDR3 covers 15 residues.

The V and J genes are TRBV6-5 and TRBJ2-3; D is undetermined. Germline CDR1 and CDR2: MNHEY and SVGAGI. The CDR3 spans 15 residues. The V and J ends lost 6 bases and 0 bases respectively, with 13 bases between them. The CDR3 sequence is CASSPSGGSTDTQYF. The CDR3 DNA sequence: TGTGCCAGCAGCCCTTCGGGCGGAAGCACAGATACGCAGTATTTT.

The rearrangement joins TRBV18 to TRBJ2-7; 7 bases align to TRBD2. V shed 5 bases and J 5 bases; nucleotides not matched to a gene: 12. Germline assignment: CDR1 KGHSH and CDR2 LQKENI. This CDR3 spans 15 amino acids. CDR3 in amino acids: CASSGAGREGDEQYF. In nucleotides, the CDR3 is TGTGCCAGCTCAGGGGCAGGCAGGGAGGGAGACGAGCAGTACTTC.

This chain links TRBV6-5 with TRBJ1-6; tentative D call: TRBD1 (6 bases). CDR1 MNHEY and CDR2 SVGAGI come from the germline V gene. The CDR3 consists of 14 residues. Trimming pared 6 bases from V and 7 bases from J, leaving 13 bases between. The CDR3, as DNA: TGTGCCAGCAGCCCCGCAGGGGACAATTCACCCCTCCACTTT. Translating it yields CASSPAGDNSPLHF.

The chain employs TRBV10-3 and TRBJ1-4; no clear D gene. Germline V CDR1 and CDR2: ENHRY, SYGVKD. Between the trimmed V and J ends, which lost 4 bases and 5 bases, there was a span of 8 bases. The CDR3 contains 13 residues. The CDR3 loop is CAISVLDNEKLFF. CDR3 nucleotides: TGTGCCATCAGTGTGTTGGACAATGAAAAACTGTTTTTT.

The rearrangement joins TRBV5-1 to TRBJ2-3, with TRBD2 matching over 8 bases. CDR3 size: 17 residues. Trimming removed 0 bases from V and 2 bases from J; junction bases left unmatched: 8. Germline V gene lookup returns CDR1 SGHRS and CDR2 YFSETQ. DNA of the CDR3: TGCGCCAGCAGCTTGGGAGCTAGCGGGCGATTCACAGATACGCAGTATTTT. Translating it yields CASSLGASGRFTDTQYF. Supplemented by reference TRBV5-1 and TRBJ2-3, the full variable domain reads KAGVTQTPRYLIKTRGQQVTLSCSPISGHRSVSWYQQTPGQGLQFLFEYFSETQRNKGNFPGRFSGRQFSNSRSEMNVSTLELGDSALYLCASSLGASGRFTDTQYFGPGTRLTVL.

V gene TRBV7-2 combines with J gene TRBJ1-2; TRBD1 might be the D (6 bases). V lost 5 bases to trimming and J lost 2 bases, with 15 bases between them. The CDR3 length is 15 residues. CDR1 and CDR2 from the germline V gene are SGHTA and FQGNSA. The CDR3 nucleotides read TGTGCCAGCAGCCCAAAGGTGGGGGGCAACTATGGCTACACCTTC. This codes for CASSPKVGGNYGYTF.

The chain links TRBV28 to TRBJ1-4, with a weak D call TRBD1 (5 bases). This CDR3 spans 15 amino acids. The germline V gene encodes CDR1 MDHEN and CDR2 SYDVKM. The germline V and J ends were trimmed by 7 bases and 5 bases, with 17 bases remaining between them. The CDR3 here is CASTPGWGENEKLFF. The CDR3 coding sequence is TGTGCCAGCACCCCCGGGTGGGGCGAAAATGAAAAACTGTTTTTT. Full variable domain (rest looked up from reference TRBV28 and TRBJ1-4): DVKVTQSSRYLVKRTGEKVFLECVQDMDHENMFWYRQDPGLGLRLIYFSYDVKMKEKGDIPEGYSVSREKKERFSLILESASTNQTSMYLCASTPGWGENEKLFFGSGTQLSVL.

V gene TRBV2 combines with J gene TRBJ1-1; D is possibly TRBD1 (5 bases). The CDR3 has 15 residues. Per germline, CDR1 SNHLY and CDR2 FYNNEI. The V and J ends lost 5 bases and 4 bases respectively, with 17 bases between them. The CDR3 DNA sequence: TGTGCCAGCAGTCCTCGCTGGGGGTTGGGCACTGAAGCTTTCTTT. It translates to CASSPRWGLGTEAFF. Together with reference TRBV2 and TRBJ1-1, the CDR3 gives the full variable domain: EPEVTQTPSHQVTQMGQEVILRCVPISNHLYFYWYRQILGQKVEFLVSFYNNEISEKSEIFDDQFSVERPDGSNFTLKIRSTKLEDSAMYFCASSPRWGLGTEAFFGQGTRLTVV.

A few counts support this clone. This chain uses TRBV29-1 with TRBJ1-1; tentative D call: TRBD1 (5 bases). Germline CDR1 and CDR2: SQVTM and ANQGSEA. The CDR3 is made up of 12 amino acids. Trimming pared 4 bases from V and 2 bases from J, leaving 8 bases between. CDR3 in DNA: TGCAGCGTTGCGACAGCTAACACTGAAGCTTTCTTT. Amino acid sequence: CSVATANTEAFF.

This chain connects TRBV5-5 to TRBJ1-4; no firm D call. Trimming left V 0 bases short and J 8 bases short, with 14 bases between. Germline lookup yields CDR1 SGHKS and CDR2 YYEKEE (reference sequence). CDR3 length equals 15 residues. The CDR3 bases are TGTGCCAGCAGCTTGGAAGGTTCACAGATCGAAAAACTGTTTTTT. Translating it yields CASSLEGSQIEKLFF.

The chain is built from TRBV11-2 and TRBJ1-2, with 7 bases fitting TRBD1. CDR3 length equals 16 residues. Per the germline V gene, CDR1 is SGHAT and CDR2 is FQNNGV. V dropped 4 bases and J dropped 2; count of bases not matched to a gene: 10. CDR3 residues: CASSSSGTEFNYGYTF. The DNA of the CDR3 is TGTGCCAGCAGCTCCTCCGGGACAGAATTCAACTATGGCTACACCTTC.

A single count supports this clone. The rearrangement joins TRBV27 to TRBJ1-1; 7 bases align to TRBD1. Germline V gives CDR1 MNHEY, CDR2 SMNVEV (reference sequence). The CDR3 length is 12 residues. J gave up 5 bases and V 6 bases, and 3 bases lay outside the gene matches. This CDR3 is CASRQGGTEAFF. CDR3 DNA: TGTGCCAGCAGGCAGGGGGGAACTGAAGCTTTCTTT.

The chain uses TRBV5-1 and TRBJ2-3; TRBD2 aligns across 11 bases. The CDR3 runs 15 residues. CDR1 and CDR2 from the germline V gene are SGHRS and YFSETQ. Trimming took 3 bases from V and 5 from J; bases not matched to a gene: 5. In DNA, the CDR3 is TGCGCCAGCAGCTCGACCGGGACTAGCGGAGATACGCAGTATTTT. Amino acid sequence: CASSSTGTSGDTQYF.

The chain uses TRBV5-1 and TRBJ2-3; the match to TRBD2 covers 8 bases. This CDR3 region has 15 residues. The J segment lost 4 bases and the V segment lost 0 bases, leaving 4 bases of the junction unmatched. Germline CDR1 is SGHRS and CDR2 is YFSETQ. CDR3 in DNA: TGCGCCAGCAGCTTGGTTGGGACTAGTGCAGATACGCAGTATTTT. Encoded protein: CASSLVGTSADTQYF.

V and J are TRBV5-8 and TRBJ2-1, with 7 nucleotides matching TRBD2. CDR1 and CDR2 from the germline V gene are SGHTS and YDEGEE. The CDR3 loop spans 14 amino acids. The trim removed 7 bases at V and 3 bases at J, leaving 7 bases unmatched. The CDR3 DNA reads TGTGCCAGCGGTGGGGGGGTGAGCTACAATGAGCAGTTCTTC. It encodes CASGGGVSYNEQFF.

The chain combines TRBV11-2 with TRBJ2-3; D remains unclear. Trimming pared 6 bases from V and 6 bases from J, leaving 7 bases between. Germline-derived CDR1 and CDR2 are SGHAT and FQNNGV. The CDR3 is 11 residues long. Written as DNA, the CDR3 is TGTGCCAGCAGGTTTGGGGATACGCAGTATTTT. It encodes CASRFGDTQYF.